This T cell receptor beta chain was profiled in a study of CD8 T cells in Susac syndrome. Study-level background: Within the sequenced group of Susac syndrome patients, five or six showed active disease and fewer than 10 were in remission.

RNA amounts of about 0.5 to 1 ug underwent reverse transcription with random hexamers. TCRdb analysed the immunoSEQ multiplex PCR reads with MiXCR anew, one entry per CDR3 protein. The sample contains over 150,000 distinct CDR3 sequences, around 96% of which appear only once. Points from the study as a whole: The number of individuals included in the study's TCR sequencing and HLA analysis was acknowledged as relatively small.

About this clonotype itself: The antigen is unknown.

The diagnostic criteria were recently defined, and patients with Susac syndrome met them for definite or probable disease. V shed 1 base, J shed 8 bases, and the junction held 8 bases outside the gene matches. CDR3 size: 14 residues. CDR1 and CDR2 (germline): GTSNPN, SVGIG (reference sequence). This sequence was found in a human donor with Susac syndrome. The chain couples TRBV30 to TRBJ1-2; TRBD1 matches 9 bases. Source material: CD4+ T cells from PBMCs. CDR3 DNA: TGTGCCTGGAGTGAGGGACAGGGCTCGGCCGGCTACACCTTC. Protein sequence: CAWSEGQGSAGYTF.